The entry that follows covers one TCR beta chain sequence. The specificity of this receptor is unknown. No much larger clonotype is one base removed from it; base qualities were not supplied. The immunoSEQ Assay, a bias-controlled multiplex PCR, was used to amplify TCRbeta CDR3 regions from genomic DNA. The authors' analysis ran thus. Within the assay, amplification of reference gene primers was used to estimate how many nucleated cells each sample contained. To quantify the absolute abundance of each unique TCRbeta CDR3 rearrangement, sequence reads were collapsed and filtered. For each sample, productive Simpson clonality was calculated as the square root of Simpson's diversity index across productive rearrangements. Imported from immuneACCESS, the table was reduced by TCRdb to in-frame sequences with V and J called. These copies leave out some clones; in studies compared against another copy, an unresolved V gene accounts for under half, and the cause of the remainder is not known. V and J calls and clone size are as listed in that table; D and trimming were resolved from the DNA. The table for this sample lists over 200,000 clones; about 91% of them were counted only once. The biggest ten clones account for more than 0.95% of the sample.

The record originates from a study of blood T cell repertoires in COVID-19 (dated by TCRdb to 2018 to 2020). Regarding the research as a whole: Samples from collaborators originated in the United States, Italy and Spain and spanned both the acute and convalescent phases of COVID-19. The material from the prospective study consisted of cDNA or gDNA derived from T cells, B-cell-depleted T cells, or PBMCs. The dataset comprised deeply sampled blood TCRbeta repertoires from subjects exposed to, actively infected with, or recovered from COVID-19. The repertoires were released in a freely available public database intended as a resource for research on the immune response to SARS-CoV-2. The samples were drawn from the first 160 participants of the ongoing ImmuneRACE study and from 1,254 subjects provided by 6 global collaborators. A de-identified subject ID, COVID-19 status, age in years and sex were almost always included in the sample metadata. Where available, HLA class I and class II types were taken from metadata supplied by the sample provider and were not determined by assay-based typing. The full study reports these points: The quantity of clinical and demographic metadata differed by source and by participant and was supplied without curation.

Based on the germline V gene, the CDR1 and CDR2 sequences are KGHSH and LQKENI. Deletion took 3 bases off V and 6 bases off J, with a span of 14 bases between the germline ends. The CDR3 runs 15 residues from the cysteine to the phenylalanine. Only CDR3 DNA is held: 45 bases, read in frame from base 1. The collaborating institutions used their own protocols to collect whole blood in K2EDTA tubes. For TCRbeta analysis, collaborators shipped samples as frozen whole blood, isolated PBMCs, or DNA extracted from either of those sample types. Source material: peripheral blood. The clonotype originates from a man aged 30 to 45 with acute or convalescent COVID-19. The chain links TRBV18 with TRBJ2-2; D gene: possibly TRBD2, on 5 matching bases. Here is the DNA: TGTGCCAGCTCACCTTTCTGGGAGTCTGCCGGGGAGCTGTTTTTT. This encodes CASSPFWESAGELFF.